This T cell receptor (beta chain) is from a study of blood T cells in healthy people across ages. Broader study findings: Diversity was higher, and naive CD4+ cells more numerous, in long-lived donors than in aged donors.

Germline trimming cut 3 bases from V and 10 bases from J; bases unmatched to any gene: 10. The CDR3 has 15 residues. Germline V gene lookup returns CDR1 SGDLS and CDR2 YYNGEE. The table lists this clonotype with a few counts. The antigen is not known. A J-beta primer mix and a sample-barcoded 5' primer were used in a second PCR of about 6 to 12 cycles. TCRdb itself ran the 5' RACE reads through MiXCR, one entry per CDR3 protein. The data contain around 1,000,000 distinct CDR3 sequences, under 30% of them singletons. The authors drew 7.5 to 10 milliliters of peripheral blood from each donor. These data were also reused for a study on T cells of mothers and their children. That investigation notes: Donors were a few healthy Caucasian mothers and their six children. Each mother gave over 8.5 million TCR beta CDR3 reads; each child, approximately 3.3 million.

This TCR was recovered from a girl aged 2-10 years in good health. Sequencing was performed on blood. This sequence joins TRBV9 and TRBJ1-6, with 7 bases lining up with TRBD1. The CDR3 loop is CASSAPRDRGSPLHF. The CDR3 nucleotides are TGTGCCAGCAGCGCACCACGGGACAGAGGGTCACCCCTCCACTTT.